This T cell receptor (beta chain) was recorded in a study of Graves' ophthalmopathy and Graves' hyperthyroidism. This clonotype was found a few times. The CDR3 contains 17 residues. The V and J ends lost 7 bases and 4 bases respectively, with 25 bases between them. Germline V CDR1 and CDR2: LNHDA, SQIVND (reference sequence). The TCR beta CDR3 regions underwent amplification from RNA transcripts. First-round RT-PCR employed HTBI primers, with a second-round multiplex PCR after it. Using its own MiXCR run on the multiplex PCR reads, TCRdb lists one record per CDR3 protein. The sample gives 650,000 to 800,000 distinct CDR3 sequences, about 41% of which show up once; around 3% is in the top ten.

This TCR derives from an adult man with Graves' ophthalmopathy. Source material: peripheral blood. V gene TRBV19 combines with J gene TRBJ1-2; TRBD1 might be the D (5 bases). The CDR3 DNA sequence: TGTGCCAGTACTTTTCCGGGGGATGGAGTATATGTCTATGGCTACACCTTC. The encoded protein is CASTFPGDGVYVYGYTF.